What follows is one TCR beta chain and its context. Donors in Cohort 3 counted as recovered after two negative PCRs, clearance, or symptom resolution. As originally analysed: Reference gene primer amplification gave nucleated cell count estimates. The repertoire was sequenced with immunoSEQ multiplex PCR; TCRdb's copy has only in-frame clones and lacks some. V, J and clone size are those of that table, while D and trimming were read from the DNA. The sample includes more than 200,000 clones, more than 85% of them seen just once. V was clipped by 4 bases and J by 3 bases, with 10 bases between them. CDR3 size: 14 residues. Per the germline V gene, CDR1 is SGHNT and CDR2 is YYREEE (reference sequence). The source of the sample is a study of blood T cell repertoires in COVID-19. Overall study: Samples taken during acute and convalescent COVID-19 were collected in the United States, Italy and Spain.

The sample taken for sequencing was PBMCs or T cells enriched from blood (not recorded which). The V gene is TRBV5-4, the J gene TRBJ1-4; D is possibly TRBD1 (5 bases). This clonotype originated in a woman between 45 and 65 years old who had recovered from COVID-19. For the CDR3, the DNA is TGTGCCAGCAGCCTGGCAGGGTCTAATGAAAAACTGTTTTTT. This gives the protein CASSLAGSNEKLFF.